This is a list of T cell receptor beta chains from one sample in a study of blood T cell repertoires in COVID-19. Assay used: immunoSEQ multiplex PCR; TCRdb lists only in-frame clones, some missing. The table includes roughly 13,000 clones, 60% to 80% detected once. The specimen was peripheral blood. These receptors all stem from a human donor in a cohort sampled during active COVID-19. CDR3s include the opening cysteine and the closing phenylalanine or tryptophan. Each record gives: V gene, D gene, CDR3 protein. The D gene is left open where the match is weak.

TRBV5-1,.,CASSADRNTEAFF
TRBV6-5,TRBD1,CASSLQGNPDSPLHF
TRBV18,.,CASSPAGRNTEAFF
TRBV27,TRBD2,CASKLAGPYYNEQFF
TRBV5-6,.,CASSRRGIGSYEQYF
TRBV7-2,.,CASSLAVFGEKLFF
TRBV7-9,.,CASSSRGSVTQYF
TRBV7-9,TRBD1,CASSLRQGPKLGEQYF
TRBV9,.,CASSAGLFQPQHF
TRBV11-3,TRBD2,CASSFSGAGEQFF
TRBV6-5,TRBD1,CASSLQGATEAFF
TRBV9,TRBD1,CASSVGQGKAFF